This entry lists 31 T cell receptor beta chains sequenced from one sample in a study of T cell repertoires and HLA-DP antigens. For these TCRs, the target antigens are not known. TCRdb keeps only in-frame clones here, not all; method: immunoSEQ multiplex PCR. Of almost 90,000 clones listed, about nine tenths are singletons. What was sequenced was CD4+ T cells from PBMCs. All receptors come from a man in his fifties in good health and CMV-seronegative.

This chain joins TRBV5-1 and TRBJ2-7, with D maybe TRBD2 (6 bases). Germline CDR1 is SGHRS and CDR2 is YFSETQ. This CDR3 has 15 residues. Trimming stripped 7 bases from V and 6 bases from J, with 23 bases between. CDR3 protein: CASSGDGSYTGEQYF. In DNA form, the CDR3 reads TGCGCCAGCTCGGGGGATGGGTCTTACACCGGCGAGCAGTACTTC. The full variable domain, with the rest looked up from reference TRBV5-1 and TRBJ2-7, is KAGVTQTPRYLIKTRGQQVTLSCSPISGHRSVSWYQQTPGQGLQFLFEYFSETQRNKGNFPGRFSGRQFSNSRSEMNVSTLELGDSALYLCASSGDGSYTGEQYFGPGTRLTVT.

V is TRBV2 and J is TRBJ1-1, with TRBD1 matching over 10 bases. CDR1 and CDR2 from the germline V gene are SNHLY and FYNNEI. The CDR3 is made up of 15 amino acids. Trimming at V came to 4 bases and at J to 6 bases, leaving 8 bases not matched to a gene. CDR3 loop: CASSAGQGSISEAFF. The CDR3 DNA follows: TGTGCCAGCAGTGCGGGACAGGGGTCGATCTCTGAAGCTTTCTTT.

This rearrangement joins TRBV27 to TRBJ1-5, with D possibly TRBD1 on 5 matching bases. Per the germline V gene, CDR1 is MNHEY and CDR2 is SMNVEV (reference sequence). This CDR3 contains 17 residues. The V end was cut by 6 bases, the J end by 2 bases, with 20 bases between. This CDR3 reads CASRGMGLTAGNQPQHF. In nucleotides, the CDR3 is TGTGCCAGCAGGGGGATGGGACTTACGGCGGGCAATCAGCCCCAGCATTTT.

The gene calls are TRBV7-6 and TRBJ2-1; 7 bases line up with TRBD2. The CDR3 covers 15 residues. Germline CDR1 SGHVS, CDR2 FNYEAQ. V lost 1 base and J lost 4; bases outside the gene matches: 4. CDR3: CASSLGGGSYNEQFF. The CDR3 DNA follows: TGTGCCAGCAGCTTAGGGGGCGGGAGTTACAATGAGCAGTTCTTC.

The CDR3 protein is CASSGTGYGYTF. CDR3 DNA: TGTGCCTCGTCCGGGACCGGCTATGGCTACACCTTC. This chain joins TRBV30 and TRBJ1-2, with D possibly matching TRBD1 (5 bases). Germline assignment: CDR1 GTSNPN and CDR2 SVGIG (reference sequence). V gave up 7 bases and J gave up 4 bases, with 13 bases separating them. CDR3 length: 12 residues.

The chain is built from TRBV5-4 and TRBJ1-1, with 7 bases fitting TRBD1. After removal of 5 bases from V and 0 bases from J, the junction contained 4 bases not matched to a gene. CDR3 length: 14 amino acids. The germline gives CDR1 SGHNT, CDR2 YYREEE (reference sequence). The CDR3 protein is CASRLQGMNTEAFF. The CDR3 region has the DNA TGTGCCAGCAGGTTACAGGGGATGAACACTGAAGCTTTCTTT.

A single count supports this clone. The chain joins TRBV9 to TRBJ1-2, with D unresolved. Trimming cost V 0 bases and J 2 bases, with 8 bases left between them. Germline loops: CDR1 SGDLS, CDR2 YYNGEE. The CDR3 is 14 amino acids. CDR3 sequence: CASSVGAENYGYTF. DNA of the CDR3: TGTGCCAGCAGCGTAGGGGCGGAAAACTATGGCTACACCTTC. Full variable domain (missing parts from reference TRBV9 and TRBJ1-2): DSGVTQTPKHLITATGQRVTLRCSPRSGDLSVYWYQQSLDQGLQFLIQYYNGEERAKGNILERFSAQQFPDLHSELNLSSLELGDSALYFCASSVGAENYGYTFGSGTRLTVV.

For the CDR3, the DNA is TGTGCCAGCAGTCCAGGGGGGGAGAGCTCCTACGAGCAGTACTTC. Translation: CASSPGGESSYEQYF. The genes are TRBV27 and TRBJ2-7; TRBD1 or TRBD2 may be the D gene (7 bases each). V was clipped by 5 bases and J by 0 bases, with 14 bases between them. The germline V gene has CDR1 MNHEY and CDR2 SMNVEV (reference sequence). CDR3 length: 15 amino acids.

This chain links TRBV18 with TRBJ2-3; D is undetermined. Germline lookup yields CDR1 KGHSH and CDR2 LQKENI. The CDR3 is 15 amino acids. V lost 1 base, J lost 2 bases, and 10 bases lay in between. DNA for the CDR3: TGTGCCAGCTCACCACAGAAGGGTCTCACAGATACGCAGTATTTT. Translating it yields CASSPQKGLTDTQYF.

This chain uses TRBV7-2 with TRBJ1-5, with D perhaps matching TRBD1 (6 bases). The germline V gene has CDR1 SGHTA and CDR2 FQGNSA. Trimming removed 5 bases at V and 6 bases at J, with 17 bases between. The CDR3 totals 15 residues. CDR3 in amino acids: CASSPSSRGGQPQHF. The CDR3, as DNA: TGTGCCAGCAGCCCTTCCAGCAGGGGAGGTCAGCCCCAGCATTTT.

The rearrangement links TRBV27 to TRBJ2-2; 8 bases agree with TRBD2. Losses at the gene ends were 7 bases for V and 0 bases for J; bases not matched to a gene: 4. CDR3 length: 15 residues. The germline V gene encodes CDR1 MNHEY and CDR2 SMNVEV (reference sequence). The CDR3 protein is CASMAGGANTGELFF. The CDR3 DNA reads as TGTGCCAGCATGGCGGGAGGCGCGAACACCGGGGAGCTGTTTTTT.

The chain combines TRBV2 with TRBJ2-3; 12 bases fit TRBD2. CDR3 length equals 17 residues. The junction had 12 bases not matched to a gene; V was cut back by 5 bases and J by 6 bases. CDR1 is SNHLY and CDR2 is FYNNEI in the germline V gene. The chain's CDR3 is CASSLSTGLAGLDTQYF. The CDR3, as DNA: TGTGCCAGCAGTCTTTCCACGGGACTAGCGGGCCTCGATACGCAGTATTTT.

This clone occurred once. The chain uses TRBV5-1 and TRBJ2-7, with a weak D call TRBD2 (6 bases). There are 12 residues in the CDR3. Germline V gene sequence: CDR1 SGHRS, CDR2 YFSETQ. V was shortened by 4 bases and J by 3 bases, with 8 bases between the two germline ends. The CDR3 sequence is CASSPGGYEQYF. As DNA, the CDR3 is TGCGCCAGCAGCCCCGGGGGCTACGAGCAGTACTTC.

This clone was recorded only once. For the CDR3, the DNA is TGTGCCAGCAGCTTACTCGGGGTTGGACCTGAAATGGGTCAGTTCTTC. This encodes CASSLLGVGPEMGQFF. The chain joins TRBV5-4 to TRBJ2-1, with D possibly matching TRBD2 (5 bases). This CDR3 contains 16 residues. Germline CDR1 SGHNT, CDR2 YYREEE (reference sequence). V lost 2 bases and J lost 13, with 25 bases in between.

V is TRBV27 and J is TRBJ2-1; D uncertain. The CDR3 loop spans 11 amino acids. V lost 6 bases and J lost 6, with 6 bases in between. CDR1 and CDR2 (germline): MNHEY, SMNVEV (reference sequence). DNA of the CDR3: TGTGCCAGCAGCGTTCTCAATGAGCAGTTCTTC. Translated: CASSVLNEQFF.

Here the CDR3 reads CAWPRGHFPGELFF. The CDR3, as DNA: TGTGCCTGGCCAAGGGGACATTTCCCCGGGGAGCTGTTTTTT. The genes are TRBV30 and TRBJ2-2; D is possibly TRBD1 (6 bases). The CDR3 length is 14 residues. V was pared by 5 bases and J by 6 bases, with 16 bases between. CDR1 and CDR2 from the germline V gene are GTSNPN and SVGIG (reference sequence).

The chain uses TRBV7-6 and TRBJ1-1; a weak D match, TRBD1 (6 bases). Trimming removed 3 bases from V and 2 bases from J, with 10 bases in between. The germline V gene has CDR1 SGHVS and CDR2 FNYEAQ. CDR3 length equals 14 residues. CDR3 nucleotides: TGTGCCAGCAGCTTTAGGACAGTTAACACTGAAGCTTTCTTT. Residues: CASSFRTVNTEAFF.

Notes on this clone: The same CDR3 is also encoded by other DNA sequences in this sample. The rearrangement uses TRBV28 and TRBJ2-7; the D is unclear. Germline values: CDR1 MDHEN, CDR2 SYDVKM. CDR3 length: 11 amino acids. Trimming removed 4 bases from V and 2 bases from J, with 3 bases in between. CDR3 in DNA: TGTGCCAGCAGTTCTCCCTACGAGCAGTACTTC. Translation: CASSSPYEQYF. Using reference TRBV28 and TRBJ2-7 for the parts outside the CDR3, the full variable domain is DVKVTQSSRYLVKRTGEKVFLECVQDMDHENMFWYRQDPGLGLRLIYFSYDVKMKEKGDIPEGYSVSREKKERFSLILESASTNQTSMYLCASSSPYEQYFGPGTRLTVT.

Here the CDR3 reads CASSLSMNTEAFF. Written as DNA, the CDR3 is TGCGCCAGCAGCTTGAGCATGAACACTGAAGCTTTCTTT. This chain links TRBV5-1 with TRBJ1-1; D not resolved. This CDR3 contains 13 residues. CDR1 SGHRS and CDR2 YFSETQ come from the germline V gene. V lost 1 base and J lost 0, with 4 bases in between.

The rearrangement uses TRBV5-1 and TRBJ2-3; D is possibly TRBD1 or TRBD2 (5 bases each). V dropped 0 bases and J dropped 8 bases, with 7 bases sitting between them. CDR1 SGHRS and CDR2 YFSETQ come from the germline V gene. The CDR3 consists of 12 residues. The CDR3 reads CASSLVGGTQYF. The CDR3 DNA sequence: TGCGCCAGCAGCTTGGTTGGGGGTACGCAGTATTTT.

This chain uses TRBV30 with TRBJ2-2; 11 bases match TRBD2. The length of the CDR3 is 15 residues. Germline V gene lookup returns CDR1 GTSNPN and CDR2 SVGIG (reference sequence). V was pared by 0 bases and J by 8 bases, with 5 bases of the junction left unmatched. The CDR3 protein is CAWSVGLAGAGELFF. Here the CDR3 DNA reads TGTGCCTGGAGTGTAGGACTAGCGGGTGCAGGGGAGCTGTTTTTT.

V is TRBV11-2 and J is TRBJ2-7; 12 bases agree with TRBD1. This CDR3 contains 16 residues. The germline V gene encodes CDR1 SGHAT and CDR2 FQNNGV. Trimming at V came to 5 bases and at J to 4 bases, leaving 9 bases not matched to a gene. This chain's CDR3 is CASSPRDRGLGYEQYF. The CDR3 coding sequence is TGTGCCAGCAGCCCCCGGGACAGGGGGCTCGGTTACGAGCAGTACTTC.

V is TRBV5-1 and J is TRBJ1-1, with TRBD1 matching over 7 bases. The germline gives CDR1 SGHRS, CDR2 YFSETQ. J lost 1 base, V lost 1 base, and 1 base had no gene match. The CDR3 is 14 residues long. CDR3 protein: CASSLTGANTEAFF. CDR3 coding DNA: TGCGCCAGCAGCTTGACAGGGGCGAACACTGAAGCTTTCTTT. The whole variable domain, filled in from reference TRBV5-1 and TRBJ1-1, reads KAGVTQTPRYLIKTRGQQVTLSCSPISGHRSVSWYQQTPGQGLQFLFEYFSETQRNKGNFPGRFSGRQFSNSRSEMNVSTLELGDSALYLCASSLTGANTEAFFGQGTRLTVV.

V is TRBV21-1 and J is TRBJ2-5. TRBV21-1 is described as a pseudogene. The CDR3 spans 14 residues. CDR3: CASSEGKPPETQYF. CDR3 nucleotide sequence: TGTGCCAGCAGCGAGGGGAAACCTCCTGAGACCCAGTACTTC.

The genes are TRBV12-2 and TRBJ2-7; the table names TRBD2, a call not compared with the DNA. TRBV12-2 is tagged as a pseudogene. This CDR3 is built from 14 residues. The CDR3: CASRTRRTSHEQYF. In DNA, the CDR3 is TGTGCAAGTCGCACCCGTAGGACTAGCCACGAGCAGTACTTC.

The chain links TRBV30 to TRBJ1-3; D remains ambiguous. CDR3 length: 17 residues. Germline loops: CDR1 GTSNPN, CDR2 SVGIG (reference sequence). The V end was cut by 0 bases, the J end by 2 bases, with 17 bases between. CDR3 sequence: CAWSVHESRAAGNTIYF. DNA of the CDR3: TGTGCCTGGAGTGTACATGAATCGAGGGCGGCTGGAAACACCATATATTTT.

In the case of this clone: The DNA is left out, because the CDR3 cannot be placed on it with certainty; the CDR3 is given as TCRdb lists it. This sequence joins TRBV7-9 and TRBJ2-3. The CDR3 region is 13 residues in length, termini included. Germline loops: CDR1 SEHNR, CDR2 FQNEAQ (reference sequence). This CDR3 reads CASSPSVADTQYF.

The CDR3 region is CASSYLGRGAGELFF. The CDR3 DNA sequence: TGTGCCAGCAGTTATTTAGGAAGGGGGGCCGGGGAGCTGTTTTTT. This chain joins TRBV6-5 and TRBJ2-2; either TRBD1 or TRBD2 may supply D (6 bases each). Trimming took 3 bases from V and 6 from J, leaving 14 bases between them. Germline-derived CDR1 and CDR2 are MNHEY and SVGAGI. The CDR3 extends over 15 amino acids.

This clone was seen just once. This chain connects TRBV29-1 to TRBJ2-5; D possibly corresponds to TRBD2 (6 bases). This CDR3 has 12 amino acids. In germline, CDR1 is SQVTM, CDR2 ANQGSEA. The germline V and J ends were trimmed by 7 bases and 6 bases, with 15 bases remaining between them. The CDR3 protein is CSAWEDVKTQYF. CDR3 DNA sequence: TGCAGCGCGTGGGAGGACGTCAAGACCCAGTACTTC.

V and J are TRBV6-1 and TRBJ2-7; the D call may be TRBD1 or TRBD2 (5 bases each). Trimming left V 8 bases short and J 4 bases short, with 12 bases between. CDR3 length equals 12 residues. Germline CDR1 and CDR2: MNHNS and SASEGT. The chain's CDR3 is CASGLGTYEQYF. The CDR3 nucleotides are TGTGCCAGCGGGTTGGGGACGTACGAGCAGTACTTC.

Notes on this clone: One junction end disagrees with the germline gene, perhaps due to a read error. The gene calls are TRBV7-7 and TRBJ2-7, with D tentatively TRBD1 (6 bases). The germline V gene encodes CDR1 SSHAT and CDR2 FNYEAQ (reference sequence). This CDR3 is 13 amino acids long. In nucleotides, the CDR3 is TGTGCTAGCAGCAAGGGACAAGACTACGAGCAGTACTTC. Amino acid sequence: CASSKGQDYEQYF.